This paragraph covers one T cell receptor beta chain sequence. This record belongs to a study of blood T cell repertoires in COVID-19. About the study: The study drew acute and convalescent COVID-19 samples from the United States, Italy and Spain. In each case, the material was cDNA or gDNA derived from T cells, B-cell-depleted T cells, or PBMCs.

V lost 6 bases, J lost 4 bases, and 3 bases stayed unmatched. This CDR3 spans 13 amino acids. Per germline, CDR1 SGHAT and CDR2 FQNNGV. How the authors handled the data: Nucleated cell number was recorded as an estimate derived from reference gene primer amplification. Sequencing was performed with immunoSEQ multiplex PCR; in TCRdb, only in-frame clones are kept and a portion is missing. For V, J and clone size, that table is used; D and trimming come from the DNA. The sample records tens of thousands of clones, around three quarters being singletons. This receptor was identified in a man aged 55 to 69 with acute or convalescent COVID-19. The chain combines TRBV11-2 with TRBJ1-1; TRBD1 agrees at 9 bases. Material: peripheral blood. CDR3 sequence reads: CASRHRGRTEAFF. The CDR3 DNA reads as TGTGCCAGCAGGCACAGGGGGCGCACTGAAGCTTTCTTT.